This TCR beta chain derives from a study of T cell changes during pregnancy in multiple sclerosis. Germline V gene sequence: CDR1 MNHEY, CDR2 SMNVEV (reference sequence). V trimming: 2 bases; J trimming: 2 bases; junction bases outside the gene matches: 7. This CDR3 spans 16 amino acids. Here immunoSEQ multiplex PCR was the method, and the copy in TCRdb shows in-frame clones only, minus some. The table lists 88,000 or so clones, about 91% of them singletons, with 2.6% in the top ten. The clonotype originates from a female donor with multiple sclerosis, enrolled in a pregnancy study. Specimen: peripheral blood, collected before pregnancy. The rearrangement uses TRBV27 and TRBJ1-2, with 8 bases that match TRBD1. Written as DNA, the CDR3 is TGTGCCAGCAGTTTAAGGACAGGGCGCCTAAACTATGGCTACACCTTC. Its translation: CASSLRTGRLNYGYTF.